Detailed here is one T cell receptor beta chain. Which antigen it targets is not known. It has no much larger one-base neighbor in the sample; base qualities were not kept. TCRbeta CDR3 regions were amplified from genomic DNA using the immunoSEQ Assay, a bias-controlled multiplex PCR. The authors' analysis ran thus. Within the assay, amplification of reference gene primers was used to estimate how many nucleated cells each sample contained. Sequence reads were collapsed and filtered to measure the absolute abundance of every unique TCRbeta CDR3 rearrangement. For each sample, productive Simpson clonality was calculated by taking the square root of Simpson's diversity index across productive rearrangements. Not all clones reach the TCRdb copy of this immuneACCESS table, which keeps in-frame sequences only. Checked studies attribute under half of the gap to unresolved V genes and leave the rest unexplained. The V and J calls and clone size are taken from that table; D and trimming were inferred from the DNA. The sample table contains under 200,000 clones; only one count was recorded for around 74% of them. The ten largest clonotypes hold around 3% of the sample.

The data were obtained in a study of blood T cell repertoires in COVID-19 (TCRdb year 2020). Turning to the overall study: Samples from collaborators originated in the United States, Italy and Spain and spanned both the acute and convalescent phases of COVID-19. Sample metadata almost always included a de-identified subject ID, COVID-19 status, age in years and sex. Where available, HLA class I and class II types were taken from metadata supplied by the sample provider and were not determined by assay-based typing. Subjects who had been exposed to COVID-19, were actively infected with it, or had recovered from it provided the deeply sampled blood TCRbeta repertoires that made up the dataset. The repertoires were made available in a free public database intended to serve as a resource for research on the immune response to SARS-CoV-2. The prospective study material was composed of cDNA or gDNA derived from T cells, B-cell-depleted T cells, or PBMCs. The samples were drawn from two sources: the first 160 participants of the ongoing ImmuneRACE study, and 1,200 or so subjects contributed by 6 global collaborators.

The study at large found these results: The quantity of clinical and demographic metadata differed by source and by participant and was supplied without curation.

Trimming costs V 3 bases and J 0 bases, and their ends lie 10 bases apart. The CDR3, from cysteine to phenylalanine, totals 15 residues. The read is trimmed to its CDR3 DNA, 45 bases read in frame from base 1. Via the germline V gene, CDR1 is SGHTA and CDR2 FQGNSA. Collaborating institutions collected whole blood in K2EDTA tubes following their own protocols. For TCRbeta analysis, collaborators shipped samples in one of three forms: frozen whole blood, isolated PBMCs, or DNA extracted from either of those sample types. Sequencing was carried out using peripheral blood. Rearrangement joined TRBV7-2 to TRBJ2-3; tentative D gene TRBD1, with 5 bases matching. The TCR comes from a woman over 75 with acute or convalescent COVID-19. The CDR3 protein sequence reads: CASSLGLLSTDTQYF. The base sequence is TGTGCCAGCAGCTTGGGGCTCTTGAGCACAGATACGCAGTATTTT.